The next 32 T cell receptor beta chains were all read from a single sample in a study of regulatory T cells in long-lasting Graves disease. Time point of the sample: persistent/refractory GD, antithyroid drugs over 5 years with positive TRAb. The TCR library used RNA extracted from PBMCs. Both iRepertoire HTBI primers and Arm-PCR of CDR3 regions were used to build the TCR beta libraries. MiXCR, run by TCRdb on the multiplex PCR reads, gives a single entry per CDR3 protein. The sample yields roughly 450,000 distinct CDR3 sequences, around 22% seen once. The material was peripheral blood mononuclear cells (PBMCs), obtained when the disease was refractory, from a patient treated with antithyroid drugs. The receptors stem from a female donor with Graves disease.

The chain links TRBV15 to TRBJ1-4; 8 nucleotides match TRBD1. V trimming: 2 bases; J trimming: 3 bases; junction bases outside the gene matches: 5. Germline V lookup: CDR1 LNHNV, CDR2 YYDKDF (reference sequence). There are 16 residues in the CDR3. The CDR3 DNA is TGTGCCACCAGCAGATCAGGGGGCGCACCTAATGAAAAACTGTTTTTT. This gives the protein CATSRSGGAPNEKLFF.

This clonotype has a count of ten or more. V is TRBV6-1 and J is TRBJ1-5; 8 bases line up with TRBD1. The CDR3 contains 16 residues. V lost 6 bases and J lost 2; bases outside the gene matches: 9. Germline V gives CDR1 MNHNS, CDR2 SASEGT. CDR3 sequence: CASSGQGGVGNQPQHF. The DNA for the CDR3 is TGTGCCAGCAGCGGACAGGGAGGGGTTGGCAATCAGCCCCAGCATTTT.

This clonotype has only a few counts. The chain joins TRBV10-3 to TRBJ1-6; unclear D gene. Trimming removed 4 bases from V and 5 bases from J, with 15 bases in between. The length of the CDR3 is 16 residues. CDR1 and CDR2 (germline): ENHRY, SYGVKD. CDR3 amino acids: CAISVRVGSDNSPLHF. The CDR3 DNA is TGTGCCATCAGTGTAAGGGTCGGGTCCGATAATTCACCCCTCCACTTT.

The chain is built from TRBV20-1 and TRBJ2-7; 7 positions match TRBD2. V dropped 6 bases and J dropped 4; count of bases not matched to a gene: 12. The CDR3 is 14 residues long. The V gene's germline CDR1 is DFQATT and CDR2 SNEGSKA (reference sequence). The CDR3 is CSAGRVREKYEQYF. In nucleotides, the CDR3 is TGCAGTGCAGGGAGGGTGCGGGAGAAGTACGAGCAGTACTTC.

The chain has TRBV19 and TRBJ1-1; TRBD1 might be the D (5 bases). Trimming stripped 5 bases from V and 2 bases from J, with 12 bases between. CDR1 and CDR2 from the germline V gene are LNHDA and SQIVND (reference sequence). The CDR3 runs to 14 residues. The CDR3 is CASSPRGDNTEAFF. In DNA form, the CDR3 reads TGTGCCAGTAGTCCGCGGGGGGACAACACTGAAGCTTTCTTT.

V usage is TRBV5-1 and J usage is TRBJ2-2, with D possibly TRBD1 on 5 matching bases. V gave up 0 bases and J gave up 6 bases, with 12 bases separating them. The CDR3 length is 15 residues. Germline V CDR1 and CDR2: SGHRS, YFSETQ. The chain's CDR3 is CASSLAATRAGELFF. CDR3 nucleotide sequence: TGCGCCAGCAGCTTGGCGGCTACCAGGGCCGGGGAGCTGTTTTTT.

This clonotype was seen at least ten times. The chain joins TRBV28 to TRBJ2-7, with 7 bases matching TRBD2. This CDR3 is built from 15 residues. Looked up from germline, CDR1 is MDHEN and CDR2 is SYDVKM. The J segment lost 5 bases and the V segment lost 7 bases, leaving 14 bases of the junction unmatched. The CDR3: CASISAEGGSNEQYF. Here the CDR3 DNA reads TGTGCCAGCATTTCGGCTGAGGGCGGGAGCAACGAGCAGTACTTC. The entire variable domain, with the rest obtained from reference TRBV28 and TRBJ2-7, is as follows: DVKVTQSSRYLVKRTGEKVFLECVQDMDHENMFWYRQDPGLGLRLIYFSYDVKMKEKGDIPEGYSVSREKKERFSLILESASTNQTSMYLCASISAEGGSNEQYFGPGTRLTVT.

This clonotype was counted at least ten times. The chain has TRBV20-1 and TRBJ1-5; tentative D call: TRBD1 (5 bases). Germline values: CDR1 DFQATT, CDR2 SNEGSKA (reference sequence). This CDR3 is built from 16 residues. V shed 7 bases and J shed 1 base, with 20 bases lying between them. The CDR3, as DNA: TGCAGTGTCCCGGGACCCTGGACGGGGAGCAATCAGCCCCAGCATTTT. Translated, it gives CSVPGPWTGSNQPQHF.

There are many counts of this clonotype. The V gene is TRBV2, the J gene TRBJ1-1; tentative D call: TRBD1 (6 bases). The V and J ends lost 7 bases and 4 bases respectively, with 16 bases between them. This CDR3 spans 14 amino acids. Per the germline V gene, CDR1 is SNHLY and CDR2 is FYNNEI. CDR3 loop: CASTVEGGVTEAFF. The CDR3 nucleotides are TGTGCCAGCACGGTTGAAGGGGGGGTCACTGAAGCTTTCTTT.

This clonotype was seen only a few times. This chain links TRBV6-5 with TRBJ1-2, with 9 bases aligning to TRBD1. The germline gives CDR1 MNHEY, CDR2 SVGAGI. With V trimmed by 0 bases and J by 4 bases, 9 bases remained unmatched. The CDR3 extends over 17 amino acids. CDR3 sequence: CASSYSAPLTGGYGYTF. CDR3 sequence (DNA): TGTGCCAGCAGTTACTCGGCCCCGCTGACAGGGGGCTATGGCTACACCTTC.

This clonotype has only one observation. The chain links TRBV6-1 to TRBJ2-5; D remains unclear. Germline CDR1 MNHNS, CDR2 SASEGT. Between the trimmed V and J ends, which lost 7 bases and 5 bases, there was a span of 11 bases. This CDR3 is built from 12 residues. Here the CDR3 DNA reads TGTGCCAGCACTAACCTAGGGGAGACCCAGTACTTC. The encoded protein is CASTNLGETQYF.

This clonotype has a count of ten or more. V and J are TRBV24-1 and TRBJ1-1; D call uncertain. CDR1 and CDR2 from the germline V gene are KGHDR and SFDVKD. CDR3 size: 15 residues. Trimming pared 4 bases from V and 6 bases from J, leaving 17 bases between. Written as DNA, the CDR3 is TGTGCCACCAGTGACTCCGGACGGACCGGGGCTGAAGCTTTCTTT. The encoded protein is CATSDSGRTGAEAFF.

This clonotype came up a few times. This chain links TRBV3-1 with TRBJ1-2; 7 bases align to TRBD1. Germline assignment: CDR1 LGHDT and CDR2 YNNKEL (reference sequence). Trimming at V came to 6 bases and at J to 3 bases, leaving 4 bases not matched to a gene. The CDR3 has 13 amino acids. Written as DNA, the CDR3 is TGTGCCAGCAGTCGACAGGGCCACTATGGCTACACCTTC. It is translated as CASSRQGHYGYTF. The whole variable domain, remainder taken from reference TRBV3-1 and TRBJ1-2, is DTAVSQTPKYLVTQMGNDKSIKCEQNLGHDTMYWYKQDSKKFLKIMFSYNNKELIINETVPNRFSPKSPDKAHLNLHINSLELGDSAVYFCASSRQGHYGYTFGSGTRLTVV.

The chain links TRBV2 to TRBJ2-7; the match to TRBD2 covers 8 bases. V dropped 4 bases and J dropped 3; count of bases not matched to a gene: 5. Germline V gene sequence: CDR1 SNHLY, CDR2 FYNNEI. The CDR3 is 14 residues long. The CDR3 bases are TGTGCCAGCAGTGGTGGGACTAGTATCTACGAGCAGTACTTC. This encodes CASSGGTSIYEQYF. The full variable domain, in which reference TRBV2 and TRBJ2-7 provide the parts outside the CDR3, is EPEVTQTPSHQVTQMGQEVILRCVPISNHLYFYWYRQILGQKVEFLVSFYNNEISEKSEIFDDQFSVERPDGSNFTLKIRSTKLEDSAMYFCASSGGTSIYEQYFGPGTRLTVT.

The chain couples TRBV24-1 to TRBJ1-5; D unresolved. The ends were cut back, 9 bases at V and 2 bases at J, with 7 bases in the middle. The CDR3 totals 12 residues. The V gene's germline CDR1 is KGHDR and CDR2 SFDVKD. DNA of the CDR3: TGTGCCACCTCCCCGGGCAATCAGCCCCAGCATTTT. As protein: CATSPGNQPQHF.

Comment on this clonotype: The CDR3 does not end in the conserved phenylalanine or tryptophan, so this is likely a read error. This chain joins TRBV27 and TRBJ2-7; TRBD1 matches 11 bases. V gave up 5 bases and J gave up 9 bases; unmatched junction bases: 6. From germline, CDR1 is MNHEY and CDR2 SMNVEV (reference sequence). This CDR3 comprises 13 residues. This CDR3 is CASSGQGARGQYY. The CDR3 DNA sequence: TGTGCCAGCAGTGGACAGGGGGCAAGGGGGCAGTACTAC.

The V call is TRBV10-1, the J call TRBJ2-4; D might be TRBD1 (6 bases). V lost 0 bases to trimming and J lost 12 bases, with 18 bases between them. The germline gives CDR1 WNHNN, CDR2 SYGVQD (reference sequence). The CDR3 spans 15 residues. This chain's CDR3 is CASSESSPSMGAQYF. The CDR3 nucleotides are TGCGCCAGCAGTGAGTCGAGCCCTAGCATGGGGGCTCAGTACTTC.

This clonotype was detected only a few times. The chain carries TRBV7-2 and TRBJ2-7, with 7 bases matching TRBD2. The CDR3 has 15 residues. The junction had 8 bases not matched to a gene; V was cut back by 4 bases and J by 2 bases. Germline-derived CDR1 and CDR2 are SGHTA and FQGNSA. The CDR3 loop is CASSSRGLTPYEQYF. The CDR3 coding sequence is TGTGCCAGCAGCTCGCGGGGACTAACTCCCTACGAGCAGTACTTC.

This clonotype was detected ten times or more. This chain connects TRBV12-3 or TRBV12-4 to TRBJ1-5, with no clear D. The length of the CDR3 is 14 residues. Trimming took off 6 bases at V and 1 base at J, with 10 bases between the two ends. DNA of the CDR3: TGTGCCAGCAGCCTAACAGTAAGCAATCAGCCCCAGCATTTT. Amino acids: CASSLTVSNQPQHF.

V gene TRBV20-1 combines with J gene TRBJ1-1; D is unresolved. CDR1 DFQATT and CDR2 SNEGSKA come from the germline V gene (reference sequence). Trimming removed 6 bases from V and 4 bases from J, with 12 bases in between. The CDR3 covers 12 residues. CDR3 sequence reads: CSASSGITEAFF. The CDR3 nucleotides are TGCAGTGCGTCAAGCGGGATCACTGAAGCTTTCTTT.

Only a few counts were recorded for this clonotype. This chain uses TRBV11-2 with TRBJ2-3, with 7 bases that match TRBD1. The CDR3 totals 16 residues. Germline trimming cut 1 base from V and 2 bases from J; bases unmatched to any gene: 6. Per the germline V gene, CDR1 is SGHAT and CDR2 is FQNNGV. The CDR3 bases are TGTGCCAGCAGCTTAGGCTCGACAGGGTTCACAGATACGCAGTATTTT. This translates into CASSLGSTGFTDTQYF.

The chain combines TRBV5-1 with TRBJ1-2, with 9 bases lining up with TRBD1. Germline V lookup: CDR1 SGHRS, CDR2 YFSETQ. The ends lost 4 bases at V and 4 bases at J; junction bases unmatched: 11. The CDR3 covers 16 residues. CDR3: CASSPRTGASLYGYTF. The CDR3 DNA reads as TGCGCCAGCAGCCCCCGGACAGGGGCTTCCCTCTATGGCTACACCTTC.

This clonotype was seen many times. The chain couples TRBV7-2 to TRBJ2-7, with D maybe TRBD2 (6 bases). The V end was cut by 1 base, the J end by 4 bases, with 14 bases between. Germline values: CDR1 SGHTA, CDR2 FQGNSA. There are 15 residues in the CDR3. The CDR3 DNA reads TGTGCCAGCAGCTTAGTCCCGGGAGAAAGATACGAGCAGTACTTC. It encodes CASSLVPGERYEQYF.

The genes are TRBV6-4 and TRBJ2-7; D perhaps matches TRBD2 (6 bases). The ends were cut back, 0 bases at V and 3 bases at J, with 15 bases in the middle. Germline V gene sequence: CDR1 MRHNA, CDR2 SNTAGT. The CDR3 is 16 amino acids. CDR3 bases: TGTGCCAGCAGTGACTCTTGGGGGGTGAGAGTCTACGAGCAGTACTTC. Translated, it gives CASSDSWGVRVYEQYF.

This sequence joins TRBV30 and TRBJ1-2, with D perhaps TRBD1 (5 bases). The CDR3 contains 13 residues. Germline V gives CDR1 GTSNPN, CDR2 SVGIG (reference sequence). The ends were cut back, 3 bases at V and 1 base at J, with 9 bases in the middle. CDR3: CAWRDTHNYGYTF. The CDR3 DNA is TGTGCCTGGAGGGACACCCATAACTATGGCTACACCTTC.

Only a few counts were recorded for this clonotype. This chain connects TRBV30 to TRBJ1-5; a weak D match, TRBD1 (6 bases). Germline assignment: CDR1 GTSNPN and CDR2 SVGIG (reference sequence). The CDR3 has 15 amino acids. Trimming pared 2 bases from V and 0 bases from J, leaving 11 bases between. CDR3 sequence reads: CAWSRGRISNQPQHF. The CDR3 DNA is TGTGCCTGGAGTCGGGGGCGTATTAGCAATCAGCCCCAGCATTTT.

The rearrangement uses TRBV4-1 and TRBJ1-3; no reliable D call. The CDR3 length is 17 residues. Germline V lookup: CDR1 MGHRA, CDR2 YSYEKL. The V and J ends lost 1 base and 0 bases respectively, with 13 bases between them. CDR3 protein: CASSQVQVTFSGNTIYF. The CDR3 DNA reads as TGCGCCAGCAGCCAAGTTCAGGTCACCTTCTCTGGAAACACCATATATTTT.

The sample holds many counts of this clonotype. The rearrangement joins TRBV2 to TRBJ1-5; D ambiguous. The CDR3 consists of 14 residues. Germline V gene sequence: CDR1 SNHLY, CDR2 FYNNEI. V lost 5 bases and J lost 3, with 11 bases in between. The CDR3: CASSNAGYNQPQHF. The CDR3 region has the DNA TGTGCCAGCAGTAATGCCGGGTACAATCAGCCCCAGCATTTT.

The chain employs TRBV19 and TRBJ1-5, with unresolved D. The CDR3 is 17 amino acids. The germline V gene encodes CDR1 LNHDA and CDR2 SQIVND (reference sequence). With 5 bases removed from V and 4 bases from J, the gap between germline ends came to 21 bases. The CDR3 region is CASSRFQVGNQNQPQHF. The DNA for the CDR3 is TGTGCCAGTAGTCGATTCCAGGTGGGAAATCAAAATCAGCCCCAGCATTTT.

This chain uses TRBV6-2 or TRBV6-3 with TRBJ1-2, with TRBD1 identical over 7 bases. CDR1 is MNHEY and CDR2 is SVGEGT in the germline V gene. The V and J ends lost 0 bases and 8 bases, in that order; junction bases with no gene match: 9. This CDR3 spans 15 amino acids. The DNA of the CDR3 is TGTGCCAGCAGTTACTCGACTTTCCAGGGGGTGGGCTACACCTTC. Translation gives CASSYSTFQGVGYTF.

This clonotype was detected only a few times. A read error may be the cause here, since a much bigger clone is one base away. The chain combines TRBV6-1 with TRBJ1-5; D is ambiguous. Germline V gives CDR1 MNHNS, CDR2 SASEGT. CDR3 length equals 13 residues. This CDR3 is CVSRDRINQPQHF. CDR3 bases: TGTGTCAGCAGAGACCGGATCAATCAGCCCCAGCATTTT.

The chain carries TRBV28 and TRBJ2-7, with D unresolved. CDR3 length: 15 amino acids. Trimming stripped 2 bases from V and 3 bases from J, with 14 bases between. The germline gives CDR1 MDHEN, CDR2 SYDVKM. The CDR3 sequence is CASSLPKALYYEQYF. CDR3 nucleotide sequence: TGTGCCAGCAGTTTACCAAAGGCGCTTTACTACGAGCAGTACTTC.